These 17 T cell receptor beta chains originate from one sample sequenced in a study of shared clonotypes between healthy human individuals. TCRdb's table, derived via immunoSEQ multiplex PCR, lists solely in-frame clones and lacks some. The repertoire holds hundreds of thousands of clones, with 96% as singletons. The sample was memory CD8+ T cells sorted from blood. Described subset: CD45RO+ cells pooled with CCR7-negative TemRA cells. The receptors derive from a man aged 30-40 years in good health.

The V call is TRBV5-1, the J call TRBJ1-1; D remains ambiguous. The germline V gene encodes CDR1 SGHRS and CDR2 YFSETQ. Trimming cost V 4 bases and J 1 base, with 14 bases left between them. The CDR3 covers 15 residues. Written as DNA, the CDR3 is TGCGCCAGCAGCCCCACATGGAACAGGAACACTGAAGCTTTCTTT. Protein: CASSPTWNRNTEAFF.

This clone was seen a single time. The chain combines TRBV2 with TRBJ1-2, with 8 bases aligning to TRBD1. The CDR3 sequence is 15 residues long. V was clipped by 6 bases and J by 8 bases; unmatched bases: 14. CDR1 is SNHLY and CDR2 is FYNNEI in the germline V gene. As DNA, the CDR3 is TGTGCCAGCAGGGACAGGGATGGGGGAGCGCCGGGCTACACCTTC. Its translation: CASRDRDGGAPGYTF.

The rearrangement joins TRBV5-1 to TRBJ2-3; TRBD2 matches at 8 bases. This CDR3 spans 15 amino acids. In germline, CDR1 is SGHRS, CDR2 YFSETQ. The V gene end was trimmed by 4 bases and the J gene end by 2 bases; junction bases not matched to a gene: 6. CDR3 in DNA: TGCGCCAGCAGCATACTAGCGGACCTCACAGATACGCAGTATTTT. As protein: CASSILADLTDTQYF. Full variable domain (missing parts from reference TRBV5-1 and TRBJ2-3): KAGVTQTPRYLIKTRGQQVTLSCSPISGHRSVSWYQQTPGQGLQFLFEYFSETQRNKGNFPGRFSGRQFSNSRSEMNVSTLELGDSALYLCASSILADLTDTQYFGPGTRLTVL.

The CDR3 protein is CASGLDPAAHSYEQYF. The CDR3 DNA reads as TGTGCTAGTGGTTTGGACCCGGCAGCCCACTCCTACGAGCAGTACTTC. The chain combines TRBV12-5 with TRBJ2-7; D gene ambiguous. Germline V gene data show CDR1 as LGHNT and CDR2 as FRNRAP. The length of the CDR3 is 16 residues. The germline V and J ends were trimmed by 1 base and 0 bases, with 13 bases remaining between them.

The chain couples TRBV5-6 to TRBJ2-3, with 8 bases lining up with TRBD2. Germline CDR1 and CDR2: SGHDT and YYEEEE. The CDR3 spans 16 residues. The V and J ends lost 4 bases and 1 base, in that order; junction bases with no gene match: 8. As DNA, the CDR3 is TGTGCCAGCAGCCCCGGGACTAGATCTGGCACAGATACGCAGTATTTT. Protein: CASSPGTRSGTDTQYF.

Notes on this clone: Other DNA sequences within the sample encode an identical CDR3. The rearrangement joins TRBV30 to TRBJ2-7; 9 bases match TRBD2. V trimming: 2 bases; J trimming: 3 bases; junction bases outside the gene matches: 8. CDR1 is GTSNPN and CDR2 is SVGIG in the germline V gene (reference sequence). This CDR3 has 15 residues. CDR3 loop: CAWSRGAGGYYEQYF. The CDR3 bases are TGTGCCTGGAGTCGAGGTGCGGGAGGGTACTACGAGCAGTACTTC.

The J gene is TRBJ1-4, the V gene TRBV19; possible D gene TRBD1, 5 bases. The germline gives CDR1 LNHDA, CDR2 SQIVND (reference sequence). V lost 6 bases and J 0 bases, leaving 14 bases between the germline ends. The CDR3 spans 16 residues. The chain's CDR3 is CASRRNGGATNEKLFF. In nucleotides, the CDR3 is TGTGCCAGTAGGAGGAATGGGGGGGCAACTAATGAAAAACTGTTTTTT. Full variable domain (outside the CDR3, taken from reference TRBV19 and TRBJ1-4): DGGITQSPKYLFRKEGQNVTLSCEQNLNHDAMYWYRQDPGQGLRLIYYSQIVNDFQKGDIAEGYSVSREKKESFPLTVTSAQKNPTAFYLCASRRNGGATNEKLFFGSGTQLSVL.

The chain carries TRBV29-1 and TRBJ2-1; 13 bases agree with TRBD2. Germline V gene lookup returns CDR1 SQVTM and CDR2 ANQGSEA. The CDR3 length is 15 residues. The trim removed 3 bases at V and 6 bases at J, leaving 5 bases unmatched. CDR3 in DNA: TGCAGCGTTGAGCCACTAGCGGGAGGGTCCAATGAGCAGTTCTTC. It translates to CSVEPLAGGSNEQFF.

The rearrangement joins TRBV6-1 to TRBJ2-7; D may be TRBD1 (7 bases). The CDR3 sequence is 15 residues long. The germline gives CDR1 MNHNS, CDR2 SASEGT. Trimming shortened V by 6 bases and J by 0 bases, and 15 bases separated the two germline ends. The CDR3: CASRGLGQPSYEQYF. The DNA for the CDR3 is TGTGCCAGCAGGGGACTGGGACAGCCCTCCTACGAGCAGTACTTC.

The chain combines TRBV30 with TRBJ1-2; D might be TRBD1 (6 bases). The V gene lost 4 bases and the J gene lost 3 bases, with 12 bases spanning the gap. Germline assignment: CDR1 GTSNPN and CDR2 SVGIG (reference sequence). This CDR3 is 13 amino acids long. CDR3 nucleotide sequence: TGTGCCTGGACTCGTCGGGGGCACTATGGCTACACCTTC. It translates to CAWTRRGHYGYTF.

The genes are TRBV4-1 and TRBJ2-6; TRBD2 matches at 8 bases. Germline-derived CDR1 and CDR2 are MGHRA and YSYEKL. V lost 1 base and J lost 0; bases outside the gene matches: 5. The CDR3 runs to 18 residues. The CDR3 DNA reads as TGCGCCAGCAGCCAAGTACTAGCGGTGAGCTCTGGGGCCAACGTCCTGACTTTC. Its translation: CASSQVLAVSSGANVLTF.

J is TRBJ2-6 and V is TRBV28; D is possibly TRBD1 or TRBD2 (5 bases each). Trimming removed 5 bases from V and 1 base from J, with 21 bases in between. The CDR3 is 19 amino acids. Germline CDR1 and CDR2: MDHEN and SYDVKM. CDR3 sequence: CASSPGLGGSLSGANVLTF. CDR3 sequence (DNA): TGTGCCAGCAGTCCCGGCCTTGGGGGATCCCTTTCTGGGGCCAACGTCCTGACTTTC.

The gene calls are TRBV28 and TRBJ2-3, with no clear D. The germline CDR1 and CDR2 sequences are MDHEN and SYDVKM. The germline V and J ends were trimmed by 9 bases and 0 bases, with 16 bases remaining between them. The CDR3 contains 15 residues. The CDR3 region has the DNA TGTGCCAGTTATGAAGACGGCTCTAGCACAGATACGCAGTATTTT. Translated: CASYEDGSSTDTQYF.

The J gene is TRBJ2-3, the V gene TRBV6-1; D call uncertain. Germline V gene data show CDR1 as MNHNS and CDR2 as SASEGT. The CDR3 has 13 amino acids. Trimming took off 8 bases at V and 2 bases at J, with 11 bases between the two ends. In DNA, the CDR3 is TGTGCCAGCGGTTCACAGCCCACAGATACGCAGTATTTT. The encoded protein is CASGSQPTDTQYF.

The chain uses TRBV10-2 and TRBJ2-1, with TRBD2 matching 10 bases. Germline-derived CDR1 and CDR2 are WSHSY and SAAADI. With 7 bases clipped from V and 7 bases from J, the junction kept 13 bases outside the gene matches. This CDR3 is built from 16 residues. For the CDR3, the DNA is TGCGCCAGCATGAGCCATAGCGGGAGGTTTCCAAATGAGCAGTTCTTC. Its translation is CASMSHSGRFPNEQFF.

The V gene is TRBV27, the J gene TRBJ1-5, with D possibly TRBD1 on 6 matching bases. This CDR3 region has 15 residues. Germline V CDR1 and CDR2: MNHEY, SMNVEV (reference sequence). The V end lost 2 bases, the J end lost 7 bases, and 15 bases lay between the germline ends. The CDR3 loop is CASSLEQGVGQPQHF. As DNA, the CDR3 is TGTGCCAGCAGTTTAGAACAGGGAGTAGGCCAGCCCCAGCATTTT.

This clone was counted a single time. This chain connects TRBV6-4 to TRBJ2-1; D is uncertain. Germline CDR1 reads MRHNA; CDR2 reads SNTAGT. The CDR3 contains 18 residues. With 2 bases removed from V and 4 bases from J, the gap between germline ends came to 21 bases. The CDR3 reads CASSDPWGTPLEYNEQFF. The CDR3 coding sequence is TGTGCCAGCAGTGACCCCTGGGGAACTCCCCTTGAATACAATGAGCAGTTCTTC.